This TCR beta chain was recorded in a study of cytomegalovirus exposure and HLA in healthy donors. The CDR3 runs to 16 residues. Germline CDR1 and CDR2: KGHSH and LQKENI. The ends lost 2 bases at V and 4 bases at J; junction bases unmatched: 3. PCR employed 60 Vbeta and 13 Jbeta primers. Clones were sequenced by immunoSEQ multiplex PCR, and TCRdb holds only the in-frame ones, with some missing. The sample contains about 170,000 clones, under 80% of which appear only once. The sequenced sample was PBMCs. The chain uses TRBV18 and TRBJ2-3, with 13 positions matching TRBD2. This clonotype was obtained from a man aged 35-49 years in good health and CMV-seronegative. The CDR3 coding sequence is TGTGCCAGCTCACCAATCGGACTAGCGGGGGCAGATACGCAGTATTTT. Translation gives CASSPIGLAGADTQYF.